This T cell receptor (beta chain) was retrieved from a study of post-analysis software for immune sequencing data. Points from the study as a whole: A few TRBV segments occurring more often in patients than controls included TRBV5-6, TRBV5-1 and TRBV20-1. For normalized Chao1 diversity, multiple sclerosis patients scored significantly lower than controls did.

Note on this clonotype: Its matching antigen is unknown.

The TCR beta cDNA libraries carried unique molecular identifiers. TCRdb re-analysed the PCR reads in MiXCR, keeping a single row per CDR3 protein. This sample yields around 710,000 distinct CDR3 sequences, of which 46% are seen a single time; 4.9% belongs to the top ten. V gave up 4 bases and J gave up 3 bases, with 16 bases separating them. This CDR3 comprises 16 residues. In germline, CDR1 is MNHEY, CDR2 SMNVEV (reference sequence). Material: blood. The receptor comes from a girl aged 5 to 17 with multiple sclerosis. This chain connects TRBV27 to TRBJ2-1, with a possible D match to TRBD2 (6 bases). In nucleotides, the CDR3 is TGTGCCAGCAGTTCAAGGCCTAGCGAAGACTACAATGAGCAGTTCTTC. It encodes CASSSRPSEDYNEQFF.